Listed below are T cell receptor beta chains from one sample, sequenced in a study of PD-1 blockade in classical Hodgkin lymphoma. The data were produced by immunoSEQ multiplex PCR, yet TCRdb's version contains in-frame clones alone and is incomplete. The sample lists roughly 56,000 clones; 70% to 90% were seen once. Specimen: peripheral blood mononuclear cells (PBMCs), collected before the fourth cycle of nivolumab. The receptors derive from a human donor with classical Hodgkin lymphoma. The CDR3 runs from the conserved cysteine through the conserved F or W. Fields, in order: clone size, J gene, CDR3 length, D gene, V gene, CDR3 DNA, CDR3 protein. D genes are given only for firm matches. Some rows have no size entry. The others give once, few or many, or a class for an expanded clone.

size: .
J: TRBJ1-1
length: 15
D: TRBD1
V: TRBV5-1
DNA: TGCGCCAGCAGCTCAACCGGGACAGGGCAAACTGAAGCTTTCTTT
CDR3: CASSSTGTGQTEAFF

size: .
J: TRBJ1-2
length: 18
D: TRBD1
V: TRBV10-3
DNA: TGTGCCATCCGTGAAGGGGACAGGGGGATATCGGCTAACTATGGCTACACCTTC
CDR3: CAIREGDRGISANYGYTF

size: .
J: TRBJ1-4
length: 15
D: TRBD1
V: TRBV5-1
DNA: TGCGCCAGCAGACTTTCCGGGACAGGGGCTGAAAAACTGTTTTTT
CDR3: CASRLSGTGAEKLFF

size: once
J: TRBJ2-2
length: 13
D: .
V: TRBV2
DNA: TGTGCCAGCAAGGGAACGGACCACGGGGAGCTGTTTTTT
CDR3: CASKGTDHGELFF

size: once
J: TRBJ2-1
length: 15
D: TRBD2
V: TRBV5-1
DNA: TGCGCCAGCAGCCGGACTAGCGGGACGAACAATGAGCAGTTCTTC
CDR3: CASSRTSGTNNEQFF

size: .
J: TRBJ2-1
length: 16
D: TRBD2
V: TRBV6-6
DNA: TGTGCCAGCAGTTCCCTGGGACTAGCGTTCTACAATGAGCAGTTCTTC
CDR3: CASSSLGLAFYNEQFF

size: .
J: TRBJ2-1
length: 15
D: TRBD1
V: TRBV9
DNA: TGTGCCAGCAGCGCAAAGACAGGGGTGAAGATTGAGCAGTTCTTC
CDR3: CASSAKTGVKIEQFF

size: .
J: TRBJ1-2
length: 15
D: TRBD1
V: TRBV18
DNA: TGTGCCAGCTCACCCCAGGGGGGGCACGACTATGGCTACACCTTC
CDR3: CASSPQGGHDYGYTF

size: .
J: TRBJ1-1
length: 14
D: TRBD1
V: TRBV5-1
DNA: TGCGCCAGCAGACAGGGGGCCGGGAACACTGAAGCTTTCTTT
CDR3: CASRQGAGNTEAFF

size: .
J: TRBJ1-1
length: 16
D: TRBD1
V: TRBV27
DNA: TGTGCCAGCAGTAACCCAGGGGACAGGGTGAACACTGAAGCTTTCTTT
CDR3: CASSNPGDRVNTEAFF

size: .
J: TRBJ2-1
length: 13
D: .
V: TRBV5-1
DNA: TGCGCCAGCAGCCCCCAGGTCCAGGATGAGCAGTTCTTC
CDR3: CASSPQVQDEQFF

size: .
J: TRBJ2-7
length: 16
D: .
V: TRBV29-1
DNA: TGCAGCGTTGTCTCAGGGGTTACAGTGCTAACCTACGAGCAGTACTTC
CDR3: CSVVSGVTVLTYEQYF

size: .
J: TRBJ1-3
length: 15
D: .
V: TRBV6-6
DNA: TGTGCCAGCAGCCCTACAGACCACTCTGGAAACACCATATATTTT
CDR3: CASSPTDHSGNTIYF

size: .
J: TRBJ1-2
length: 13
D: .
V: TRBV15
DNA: TGTGCCACCAGCAGAGATCCGGTAAATGGCTACACCTTC
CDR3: CATSRDPVNGYTF

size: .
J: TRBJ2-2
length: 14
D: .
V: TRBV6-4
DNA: TGTGCCAGCAGAACGGTGGGACAAGCCGGGGAGCTGTTTTTT
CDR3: CASRTVGQAGELFF

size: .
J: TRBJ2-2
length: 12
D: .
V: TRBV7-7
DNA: TGTGCCAGCAGCCCAGGCGCCGGGGAGCTGTTTTTT
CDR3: CASSPGAGELFF

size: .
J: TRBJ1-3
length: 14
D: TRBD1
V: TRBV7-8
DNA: TGTGCCAGCAGCTTGGACAGGGCGGGAAACACCATATATTTT
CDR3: CASSLDRAGNTIYF

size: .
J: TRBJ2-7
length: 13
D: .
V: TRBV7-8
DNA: TGTGCCAGCAGCTTGGGGGGGCCCTACGAGCAGTACTTC
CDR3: CASSLGGPYEQYF

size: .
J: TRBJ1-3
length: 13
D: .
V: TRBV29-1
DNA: TGCAGCGTTGACGTAGGGACTGGAAACACCATATATTTT
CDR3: CSVDVGTGNTIYF

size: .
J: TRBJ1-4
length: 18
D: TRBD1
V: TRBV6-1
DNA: TGTGCCAGCAGTGCGTCAGAACAGGGGGACCGTTCTAATGAAAAACTGTTTTTT
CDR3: CASSASEQGDRSNEKLFF

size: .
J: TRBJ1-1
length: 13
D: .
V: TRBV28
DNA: TGTGCCAGCAGGCAGGGGTTGAACACTGAAGCTTTCTTT
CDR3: CASRQGLNTEAFF

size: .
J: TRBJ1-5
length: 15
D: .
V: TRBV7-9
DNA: TGTGCCAGCAGCCAGACGGGGGGCACCAATCAGCCCCAGCATTTT
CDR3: CASSQTGGTNQPQHF

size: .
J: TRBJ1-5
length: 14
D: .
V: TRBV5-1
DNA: TGCGCCAGCAGCTTGGACAGTCGCAATCAGCCCCAGCATTTT
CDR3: CASSLDSRNQPQHF

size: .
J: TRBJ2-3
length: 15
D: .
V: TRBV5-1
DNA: TGCGCCAGCAGAAAGGATTCGCCCTCCACAGATACGCAGTATTTT
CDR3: CASRKDSPSTDTQYF

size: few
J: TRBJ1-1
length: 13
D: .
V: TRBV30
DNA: TGTGCCTGGAGTGAACAGGGCACCACTGAAGCTTTCTTT
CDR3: CAWSEQGTTEAFF

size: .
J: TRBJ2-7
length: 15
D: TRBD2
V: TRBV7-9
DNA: TGTGCCAGCAGATCTAGCGGGGGGACCTCCTACGAGCAGTACTTC
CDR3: CASRSSGGTSYEQYF

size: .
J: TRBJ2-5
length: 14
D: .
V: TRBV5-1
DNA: TGCGCCAGCAGCATTCGGGGGTCACAAGAGACCCAGTACTTC
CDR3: CASSIRGSQETQYF

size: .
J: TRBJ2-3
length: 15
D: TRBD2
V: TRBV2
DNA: TGTGCCAGCAGTGAAGGACTAGCGGGGACAGATACGCAGTATTTT
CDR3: CASSEGLAGTDTQYF

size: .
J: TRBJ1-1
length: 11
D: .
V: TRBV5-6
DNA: TGTGCCAGCGAAGGACGCAGGGAAGCTTTCTTT
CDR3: CASEGRREAFF

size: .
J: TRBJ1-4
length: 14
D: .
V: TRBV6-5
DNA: TGTGCCAGCAGGGCCGCGGACAGAGATGAAAAACTGTTTTTT
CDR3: CASRAADRDEKLFF

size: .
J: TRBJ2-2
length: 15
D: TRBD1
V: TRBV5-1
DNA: TGCGCCAGCAGCCTCGGACAGGGGGCCACCGGGGAGCTGTTTTTT
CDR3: CASSLGQGATGELFF

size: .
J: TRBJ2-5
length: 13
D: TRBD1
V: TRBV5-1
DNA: TGCGCCAGCCGAGGGGGCCCTCAGGAGACCCAGTACTTC
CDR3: CASRGGPQETQYF

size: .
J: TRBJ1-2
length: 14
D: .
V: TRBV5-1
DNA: TGCGCCAGCAGCTTGGTGACAGGAGGTAATGGCTACACCTTC
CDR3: CASSLVTGGNGYTF

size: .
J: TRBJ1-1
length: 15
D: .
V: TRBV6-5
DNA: TGTGCCAGCAGTGCCATGGGAATTACGCGCACTGAAGCTTTCTTT
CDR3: CASSAMGITRTEAFF

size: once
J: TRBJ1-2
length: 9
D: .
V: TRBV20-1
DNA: TGCAGTGTACATGGGGAATGGACCTTC
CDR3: CSVHGEWTF

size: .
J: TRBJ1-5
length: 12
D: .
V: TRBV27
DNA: TGTGCCAGCAGTACCCCGCAATCAGCCCCAGCATTT
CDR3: CASSTPQSAPAF

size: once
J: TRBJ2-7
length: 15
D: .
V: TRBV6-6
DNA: TGTGCCAGCAGCCAAGCCAGGGTGGGGGCCTACGAGCAGTACTTC
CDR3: CASSQARVGAYEQYF

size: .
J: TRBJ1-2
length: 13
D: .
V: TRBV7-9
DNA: TGTGCCAGCAGCGATCGGACGGAATATGGCTACACCTTC
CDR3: CASSDRTEYGYTF

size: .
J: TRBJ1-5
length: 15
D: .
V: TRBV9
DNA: TGTGCCAGCAGCCCTCATCCAGGGGACAATCAGCCCCAGCATTTT
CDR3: CASSPHPGDNQPQHF

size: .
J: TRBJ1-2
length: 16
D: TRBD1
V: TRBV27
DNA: TGTGCCAGCAGTCTGGACAGGGAGCATGGGGCCTATGGCTACACCTTC
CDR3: CASSLDREHGAYGYTF

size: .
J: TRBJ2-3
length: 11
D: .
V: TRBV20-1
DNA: TGCAGTGCTAGAGCCACAGATACGCAGTATTTT
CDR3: CSARATDTQYF

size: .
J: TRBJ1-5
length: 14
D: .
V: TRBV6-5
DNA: TGTGCCAGCAGTTCAACAGGCCTAGGTGGGCCCCAGCATTTT
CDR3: CASSSTGLGGPQHF

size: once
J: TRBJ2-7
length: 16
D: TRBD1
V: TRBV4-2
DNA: TGTGCCAGCAGCAAGTCCCCGGGACAGAATATCTACGAGCAGTACTTC
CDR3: CASSKSPGQNIYEQYF

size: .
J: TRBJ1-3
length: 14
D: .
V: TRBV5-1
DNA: TGCGCCAGCAAGGCGGGGCCTGGTGGAAACACCATATATTTT
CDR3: CASKAGPGGNTIYF

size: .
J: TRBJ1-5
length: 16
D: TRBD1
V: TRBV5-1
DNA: TGCGCCAGCAGCTTGGGACAGGGGGGAGGCAATCAGCCCCAGCATTTT
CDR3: CASSLGQGGGNQPQHF

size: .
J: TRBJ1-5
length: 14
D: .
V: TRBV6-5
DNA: TGTGCCAGCAGGGACGGTTATAGCAATCAGCCCCAGCATTTT
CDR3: CASRDGYSNQPQHF

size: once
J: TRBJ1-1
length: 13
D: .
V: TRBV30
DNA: TGTGCCTGGAGTGTACTAGGGTACACTGAAGCTTTCTTT
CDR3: CAWSVLGYTEAFF

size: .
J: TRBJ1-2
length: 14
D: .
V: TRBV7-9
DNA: TGTGCCAGCAGCGCAGATAGGGGCTATATTGGCTACACCTTC
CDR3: CASSADRGYIGYTF

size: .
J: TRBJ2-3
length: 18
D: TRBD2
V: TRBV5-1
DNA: TGCGCCAGCAGCTTGAGAGCGGGGGGGCCTTTAAGCACAGATACGCAGTATTTT
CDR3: CASSLRAGGPLSTDTQYF

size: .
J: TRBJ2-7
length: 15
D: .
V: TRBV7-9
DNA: TGTGCCAGCAGCTTAGGAGACAGTTATGTCCACGAGCAGTACTTC
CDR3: CASSLGDSYVHEQYF

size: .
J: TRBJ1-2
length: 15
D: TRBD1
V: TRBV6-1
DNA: TGTGCCACGAGAGGGACAGGGAATACTAACTATGGCTACACCTTC
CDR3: CATRGTGNTNYGYTF

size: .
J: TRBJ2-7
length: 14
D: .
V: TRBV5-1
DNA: TGCGCCAGCAGCGTCACCGGGACGTCCTACGAGCAGTACTTC
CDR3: CASSVTGTSYEQYF

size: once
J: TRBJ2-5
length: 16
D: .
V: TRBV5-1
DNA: TGCGCCAGCAGCTTGGTAGGGCGGGGAAGACAAGAGACCCAGTACTTC
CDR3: CASSLVGRGRQETQYF

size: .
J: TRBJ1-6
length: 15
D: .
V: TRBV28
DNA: TGTGCCAGCAGTGTCTTGCCTGGGGCTAATTCACCCCTCCACTTT
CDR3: CASSVLPGANSPLHF

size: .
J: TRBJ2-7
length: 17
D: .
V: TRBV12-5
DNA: TGTGCTAGTGGTTTAAGGGTCCAGGTAGGATTTTCCTACGAGCAGTACTTC
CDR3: CASGLRVQVGFSYEQYF

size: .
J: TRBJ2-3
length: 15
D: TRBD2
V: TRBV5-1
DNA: TGCGCCAGCAGCTTGGGCGGGAGGGGCCCAGATACGCAGTATTTT
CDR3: CASSLGGRGPDTQYF

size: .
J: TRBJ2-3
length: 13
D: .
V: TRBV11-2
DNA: TGTGCCAGCAGCTGGGCTAGCACAGATACGCAGTATTTT
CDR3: CASSWASTDTQYF

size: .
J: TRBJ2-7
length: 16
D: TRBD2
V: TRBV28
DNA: TGTGCCAGCAGACCCGCCGGGGCTAGCGGGGGCTACGAGCAGTACTTC
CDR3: CASRPAGASGGYEQYF

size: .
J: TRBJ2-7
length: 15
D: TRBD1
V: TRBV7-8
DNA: TGTGCCAGCAGCTTAGATTCAGGGGGCTCCTGGGAGCAGTACTTC
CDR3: CASSLDSGGSWEQYF

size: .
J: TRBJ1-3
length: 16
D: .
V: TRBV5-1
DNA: TGCGCCAGCAGCTTGGGGTTCAAAGGCTCTGGAAACACCATATATTTT
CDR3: CASSLGFKGSGNTIYF